Listed below are T cell receptor beta chains from one sample, sequenced in a study of neurological immune-mediated disorders. Each CDR3 protein gets one entry after TCRdb re-called the 5' RACE reads with MiXCR. The data show about 44,000 distinct CDR3 sequences, with roughly a fifth seen just once and around 4.2% held by the top ten. The sequencing sample was made of PBMCs. The receptors were sampled from a man in his sixties with HTLV-1-associated myelopathy (HAM/TSP). CDR3s include the opening cysteine and the closing phenylalanine or tryptophan. The D gene is left open where the match is weak. Only some rows state a clone size, as once, few, many or a class for expanded clones.

d_gene	v_gene	abundance	j_gene	CDR3aa	CDR3nt
TRBD2	TRBV20-1	-	TRBJ2-7	CSASFGTSTPEQYF	TGCAGTGCTAGTTTTGGGACTAGTACCCCCGAGCAGTACTTC
TRBD1	TRBV6-6	-	TRBJ2-1	CASSGTGVEQFF	TGTGCCAGCAGTGGAACAGGGGTCGAGCAGTTCTTC
-	TRBV24-1	many	TRBJ2-6	CATGTGSGANVLTF	TGTGCCACGGGGACCGGCTCTGGGGCCAACGTCCTGACTTTC
-	TRBV7-8	many	TRBJ2-1	CASSQAPQNEQFF	TGTGCCAGCAGCCAGGCCCCCCAGAATGAGCAGTTCTTC
-	TRBV12-3/TRBV12-4	many	TRBJ1-6	CASSRDSTGYNSPLHF	TGTGCCAGCAGTCGGGACTCAACGGGGTATAATTCACCCCTCCACTTT
TRBD1	TRBV29-1	many	TRBJ2-1	CSAQGTGGRGEQFF	TGCAGCGCCCAAGGGACAGGGGGCAGGGGTGAGCAGTTCTTC
-	TRBV7-9	many	TRBJ2-3	CASSIDTQYF	TGTGCCAGCAGCATAGATACGCAGTATTTT
-	TRBV3-1	-	TRBJ1-4	CASSQFPAQGRNRKLFF	TGTGCCAGCAGCCAATTTCCAGCACAGGGAAGAAATAGAAAACTGTTTTTT
TRBD2	TRBV15	many	TRBJ2-1	CATSSGPRREGRDEQFF	TGTGCCACCAGCAGCGGGCCACGGCGGGAGGGCCGGGATGAGCAGTTCTTC
TRBD1	TRBV10-3	many	TRBJ1-1	CAITAGQGVSEAFF	TGTGCCATCACCGCCGGACAGGGGGTCTCTGAAGCTTTCTTT
-	TRBV7-2	-	TRBJ1-2	CASSLVPRAYGYTF	TGTGCCAGCAGCTTAGTCCCCAGAGCCTATGGCTACACCTTC
-	TRBV12-3/TRBV12-4	many	TRBJ1-1	CASSPGHESTEAFF	TGTGCCAGCAGTCCAGGACACGAATCCACTGAAGCTTTCTTT
TRBD1	TRBV20-1	-	TRBJ2-1	CSASGGQGTYNEQFF	TGCAGTGCTAGTGGGGGACAGGGAACCTACAATGAGCAGTTCTTC
-	TRBV12-3/TRBV12-4	many	TRBJ1-5	CASNEALGPQHF	TGTGCCAGCAACGAGGCCCTTGGCCCCCAGCATTTT
-	TRBV12-3/TRBV12-4	-	TRBJ2-5	CASSPATNFGETQYF	TGTGCCAGCAGTCCGGCGACCAATTTCGGAGAGACCCAGTACTTC